The clone carrying this T cell receptor (beta chain) was counted a single time. Its antigen is not identified. Each donor gave 9 to 10 milliliters of peripheral blood. Germline V gene sequence: CDR1 MNHNY, CDR2 SVGAGI (reference sequence). CDR3 length equals 15 residues. With V trimmed by 4 bases and J by 6 bases, 6 bases remained unmatched. Primers used in a second PCR of about 6 to 11 cycles were a sample-barcoded 5' primer and a J-beta primer mix. A 12-random-nucleotide template-switch adaptor tagged each cDNA molecule. Using its own MiXCR run on the 5' RACE reads, TCRdb lists one record per CDR3 protein. The sample shows under 2,000,000 distinct CDR3 sequences, less than 50% of them seen only once. This entry belongs to a study of blood T cells in healthy people across ages. Study conclusions and caveats: A greater number of naive CD4+ cells and higher diversity distinguished long-lived donors from aged donors. Researchers judged that diversity estimates from one million T cells fell short of true values.

The clonotype originates from a woman aged 40 to 49 in good health. The J gene is TRBJ1-5, the V gene TRBV6-6; TRBD1 matches at 10 bases. Sequencing input: blood. The CDR3 here is CASSFGQGGVQPQHF. As DNA, the CDR3 is TGTGCCAGCAGTTTCGGACAGGGGGGGGTTCAGCCCCAGCATTTT.